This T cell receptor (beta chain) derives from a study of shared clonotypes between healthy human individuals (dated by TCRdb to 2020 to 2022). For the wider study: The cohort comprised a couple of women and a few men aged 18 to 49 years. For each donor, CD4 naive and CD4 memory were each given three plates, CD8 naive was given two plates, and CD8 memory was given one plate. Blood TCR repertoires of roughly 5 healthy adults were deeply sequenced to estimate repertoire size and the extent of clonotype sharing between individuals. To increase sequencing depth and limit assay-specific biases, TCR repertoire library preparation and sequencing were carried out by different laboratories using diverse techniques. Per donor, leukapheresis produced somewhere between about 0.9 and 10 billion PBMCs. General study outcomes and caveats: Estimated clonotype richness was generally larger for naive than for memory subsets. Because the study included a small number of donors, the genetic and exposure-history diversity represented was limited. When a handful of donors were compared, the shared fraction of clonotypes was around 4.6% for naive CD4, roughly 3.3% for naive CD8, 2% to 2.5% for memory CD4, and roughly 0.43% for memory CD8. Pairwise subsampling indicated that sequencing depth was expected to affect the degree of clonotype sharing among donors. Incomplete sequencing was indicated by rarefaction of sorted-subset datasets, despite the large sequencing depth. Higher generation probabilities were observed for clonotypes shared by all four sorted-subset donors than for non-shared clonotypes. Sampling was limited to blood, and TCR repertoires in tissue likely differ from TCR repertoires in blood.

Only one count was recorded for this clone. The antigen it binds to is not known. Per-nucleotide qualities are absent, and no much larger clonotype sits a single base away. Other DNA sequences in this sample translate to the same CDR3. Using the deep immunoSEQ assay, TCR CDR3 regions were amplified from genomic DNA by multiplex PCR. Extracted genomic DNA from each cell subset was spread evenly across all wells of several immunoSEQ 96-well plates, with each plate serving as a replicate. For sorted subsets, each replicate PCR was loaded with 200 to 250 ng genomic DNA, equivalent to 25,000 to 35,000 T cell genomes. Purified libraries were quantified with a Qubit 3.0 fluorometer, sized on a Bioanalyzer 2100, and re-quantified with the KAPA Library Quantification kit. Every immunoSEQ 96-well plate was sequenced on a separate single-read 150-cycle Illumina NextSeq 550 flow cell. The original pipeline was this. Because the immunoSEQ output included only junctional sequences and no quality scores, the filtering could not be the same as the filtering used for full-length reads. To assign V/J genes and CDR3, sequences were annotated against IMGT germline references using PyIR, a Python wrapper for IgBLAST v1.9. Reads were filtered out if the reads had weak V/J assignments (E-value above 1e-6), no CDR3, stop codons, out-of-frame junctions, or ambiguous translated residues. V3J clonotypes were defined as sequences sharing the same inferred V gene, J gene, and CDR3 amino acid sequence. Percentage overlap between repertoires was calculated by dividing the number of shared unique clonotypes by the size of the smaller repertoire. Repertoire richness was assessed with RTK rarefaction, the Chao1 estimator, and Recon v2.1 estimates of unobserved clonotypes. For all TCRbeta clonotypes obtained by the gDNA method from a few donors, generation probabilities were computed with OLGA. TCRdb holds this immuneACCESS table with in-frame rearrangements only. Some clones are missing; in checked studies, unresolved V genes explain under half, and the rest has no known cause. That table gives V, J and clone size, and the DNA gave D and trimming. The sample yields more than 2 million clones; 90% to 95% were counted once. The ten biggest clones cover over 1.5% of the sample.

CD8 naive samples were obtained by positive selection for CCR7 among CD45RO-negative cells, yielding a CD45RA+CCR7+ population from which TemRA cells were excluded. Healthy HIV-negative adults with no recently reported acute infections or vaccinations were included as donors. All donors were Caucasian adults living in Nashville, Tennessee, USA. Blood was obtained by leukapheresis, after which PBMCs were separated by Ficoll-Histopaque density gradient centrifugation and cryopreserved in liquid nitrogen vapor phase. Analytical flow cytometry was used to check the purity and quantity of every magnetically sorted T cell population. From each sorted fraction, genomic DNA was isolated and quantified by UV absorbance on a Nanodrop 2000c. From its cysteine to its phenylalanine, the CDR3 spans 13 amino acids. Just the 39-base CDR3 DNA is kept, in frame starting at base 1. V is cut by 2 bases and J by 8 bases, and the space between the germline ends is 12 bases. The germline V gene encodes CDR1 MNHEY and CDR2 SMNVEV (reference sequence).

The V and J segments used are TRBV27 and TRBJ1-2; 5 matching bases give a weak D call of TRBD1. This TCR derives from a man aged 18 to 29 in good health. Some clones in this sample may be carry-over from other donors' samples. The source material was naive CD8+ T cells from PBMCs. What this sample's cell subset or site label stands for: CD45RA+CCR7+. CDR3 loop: CASSLGGLDGYTF. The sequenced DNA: TGTGCCAGCAGTTTAGGGGGACTAGACGGCTACACCTTC.